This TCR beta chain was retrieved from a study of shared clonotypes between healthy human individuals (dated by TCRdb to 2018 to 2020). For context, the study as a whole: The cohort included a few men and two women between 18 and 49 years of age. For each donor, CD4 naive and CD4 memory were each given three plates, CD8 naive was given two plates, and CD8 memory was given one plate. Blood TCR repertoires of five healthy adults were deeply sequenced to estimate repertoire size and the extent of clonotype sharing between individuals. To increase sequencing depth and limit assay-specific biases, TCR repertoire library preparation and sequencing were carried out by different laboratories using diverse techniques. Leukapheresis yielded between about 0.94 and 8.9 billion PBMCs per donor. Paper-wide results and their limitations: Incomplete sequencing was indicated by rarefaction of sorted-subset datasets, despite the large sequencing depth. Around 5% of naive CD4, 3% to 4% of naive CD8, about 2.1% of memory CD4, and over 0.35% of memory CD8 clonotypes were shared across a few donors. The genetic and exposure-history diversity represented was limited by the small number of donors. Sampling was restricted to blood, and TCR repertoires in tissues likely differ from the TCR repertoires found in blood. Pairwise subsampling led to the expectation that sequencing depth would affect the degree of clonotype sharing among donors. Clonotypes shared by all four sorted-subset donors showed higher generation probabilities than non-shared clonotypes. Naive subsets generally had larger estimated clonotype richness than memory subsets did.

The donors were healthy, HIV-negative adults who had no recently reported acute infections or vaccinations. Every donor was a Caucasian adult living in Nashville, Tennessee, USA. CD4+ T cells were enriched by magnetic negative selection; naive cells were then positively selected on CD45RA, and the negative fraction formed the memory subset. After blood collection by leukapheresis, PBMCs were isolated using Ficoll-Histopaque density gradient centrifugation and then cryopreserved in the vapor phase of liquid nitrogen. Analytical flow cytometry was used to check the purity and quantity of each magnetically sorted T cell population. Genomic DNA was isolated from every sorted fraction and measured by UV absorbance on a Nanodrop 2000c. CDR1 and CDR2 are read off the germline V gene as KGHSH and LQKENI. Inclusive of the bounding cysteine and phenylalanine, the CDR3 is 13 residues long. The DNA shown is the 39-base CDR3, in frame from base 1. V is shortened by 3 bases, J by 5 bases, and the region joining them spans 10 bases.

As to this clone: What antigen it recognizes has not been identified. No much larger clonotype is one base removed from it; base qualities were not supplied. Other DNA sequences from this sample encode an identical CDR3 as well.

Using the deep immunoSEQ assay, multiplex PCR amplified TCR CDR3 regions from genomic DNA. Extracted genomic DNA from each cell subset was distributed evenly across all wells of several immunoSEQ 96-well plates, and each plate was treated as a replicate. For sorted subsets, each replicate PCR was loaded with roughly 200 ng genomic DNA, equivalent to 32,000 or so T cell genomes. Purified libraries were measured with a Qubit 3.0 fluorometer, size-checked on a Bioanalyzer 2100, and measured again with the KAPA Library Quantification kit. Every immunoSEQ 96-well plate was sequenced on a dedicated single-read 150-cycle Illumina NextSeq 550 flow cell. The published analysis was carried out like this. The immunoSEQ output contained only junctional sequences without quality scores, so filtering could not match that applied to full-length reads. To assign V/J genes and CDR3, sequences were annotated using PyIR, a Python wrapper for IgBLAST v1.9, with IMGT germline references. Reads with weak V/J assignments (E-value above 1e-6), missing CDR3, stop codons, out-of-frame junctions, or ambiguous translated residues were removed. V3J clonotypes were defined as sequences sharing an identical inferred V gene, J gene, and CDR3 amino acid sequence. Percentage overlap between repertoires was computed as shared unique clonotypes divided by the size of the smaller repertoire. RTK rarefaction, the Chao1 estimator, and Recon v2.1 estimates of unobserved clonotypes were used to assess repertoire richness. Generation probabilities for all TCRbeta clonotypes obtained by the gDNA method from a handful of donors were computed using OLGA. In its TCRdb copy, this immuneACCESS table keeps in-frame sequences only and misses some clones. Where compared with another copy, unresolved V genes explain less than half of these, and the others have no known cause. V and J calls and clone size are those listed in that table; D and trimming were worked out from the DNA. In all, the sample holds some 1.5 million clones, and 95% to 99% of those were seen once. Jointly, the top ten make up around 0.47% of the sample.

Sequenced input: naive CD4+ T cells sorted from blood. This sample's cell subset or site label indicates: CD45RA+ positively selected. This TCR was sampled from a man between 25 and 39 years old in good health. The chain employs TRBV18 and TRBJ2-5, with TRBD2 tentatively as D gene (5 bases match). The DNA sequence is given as TGTGCCAGCTCACCGGCTAGCAGGGAGACCCAGTACTTC. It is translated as CASSPASRETQYF. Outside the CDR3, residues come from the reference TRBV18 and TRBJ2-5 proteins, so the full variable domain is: NAGVMQNPRHLVRRRGQEARLRCSPMKGHSHVYWYRQLPEEGLKFMVYLQKENIIDESGMPKERFSAEFPKEGPSILRIQQVVRGDSAAYFCASSPASRETQYFGPGTRLLVL.